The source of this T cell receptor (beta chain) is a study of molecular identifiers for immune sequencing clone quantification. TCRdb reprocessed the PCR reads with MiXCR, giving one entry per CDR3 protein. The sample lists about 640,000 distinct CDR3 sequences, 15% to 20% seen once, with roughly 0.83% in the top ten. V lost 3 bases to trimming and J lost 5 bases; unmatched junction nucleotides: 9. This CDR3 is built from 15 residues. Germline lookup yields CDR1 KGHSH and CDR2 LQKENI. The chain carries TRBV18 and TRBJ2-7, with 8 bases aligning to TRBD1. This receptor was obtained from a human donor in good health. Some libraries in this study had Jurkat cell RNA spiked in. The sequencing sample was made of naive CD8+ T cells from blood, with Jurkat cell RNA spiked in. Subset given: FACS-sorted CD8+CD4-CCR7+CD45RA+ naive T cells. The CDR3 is CASSPLRDRPDEQYF. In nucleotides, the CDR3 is TGTGCCAGCTCACCTTTGCGGGACAGGCCGGACGAGCAGTACTTC.